This T cell receptor beta chain is drawn from a study of blood T cell repertoires in COVID-19. Study background: Italy, Spain and the United States were the sources of the convalescent and acute COVID-19 samples. From T cells, B-cell-depleted T cells, or PBMCs came the material, which was cDNA or gDNA.

With V trimmed by 5 bases and J by 8 bases, 5 bases remained unmatched. The CDR3 loop spans 14 amino acids. Germline V lookup: CDR1 SGHNT, CDR2 YENEEA. As originally analysed: Reference gene primer amplification gave estimated nucleated cell counts. Only in-frame clones appear in the TCRdb table, and some are missing; sequencing was by immunoSEQ multiplex PCR. The V and J calls and clone size come from that table; D and trimming were worked out from the DNA. The table records more than 70,000 clones, approximately 86% of them present only once. The chain joins TRBV11-3 to TRBJ1-4; the match to TRBD1 covers 10 bases. What was sequenced was peripheral blood. The sequence came from a woman over 75 with acute or convalescent COVID-19. The CDR3 DNA reads TGTGCCAGCAGCGTGGGACAGGGGAGAGAAAAACTGTTTTTT. Its translation: CASSVGQGREKLFF.